These 23 T cell receptor beta chains were sequenced from one sample in a study of cytomegalovirus exposure and HLA in healthy donors. Both 60 Vbeta primers and 13 Jbeta primers went into the PCR. Libraries were prepared by immunoSEQ multiplex PCR; TCRdb keeps only in-frame clonotypes and omits some of them. The data show approximately 160,000 clones, more than 60% seen once. Sequencing used PBMCs. These receptor sequences come from a woman aged 40 to 50 in good health and CMV-seropositive.

The gene calls are TRBV27 and TRBJ1-1; D unresolved. V was pared by 4 bases and J by 3 bases, with 9 bases between. The CDR3 spans 13 residues. Germline V gene sequence: CDR1 MNHEY, CDR2 SMNVEV (reference sequence). Here the CDR3 reads CASSSRTDTEAFF. Here the CDR3 DNA reads TGTGCCAGCAGTTCTCGTACAGACACTGAAGCTTTCTTT.

The genes are TRBV27 and TRBJ2-1, with a possible D match to TRBD2 (6 bases). The CDR3 totals 11 residues. Trimming removed 9 bases at V and 9 bases at J, with 12 bases between. Germline CDR1 is MNHEY and CDR2 is SMNVEV (reference sequence). The CDR3 sequence: CARRLVGEQFF. CDR3 in DNA: TGTGCCAGACGACTAGTCGGTGAGCAGTTCTTC.

The genes are TRBV6-6 and TRBJ1-1, with 8 nucleotides matching TRBD1. The length of the CDR3 is 13 residues. Germline values: CDR1 MNHNY, CDR2 SVGAGI (reference sequence). With 4 bases clipped from V and 7 bases from J, the junction kept 5 bases outside the gene matches. CDR3 amino acids: CASSFTGTGEAFF. Here the CDR3 DNA reads TGTGCCAGCAGTTTTACCGGGACAGGTGAAGCTTTCTTT.

This chain connects TRBV6-5 to TRBJ1-1; 7 nucleotides match TRBD1. This CDR3 is built from 13 residues. V was clipped by 4 bases and J by 6 bases; unmatched bases: 5. Germline loops: CDR1 MNHEY, CDR2 SVGAGI. The CDR3 loop is CASSSRTGSEAFF. The CDR3 DNA follows: TGTGCCAGCAGTTCACGGACAGGCTCTGAAGCTTTCTTT.

V gene TRBV7-2 combines with J gene TRBJ1-1, with TRBD1 matching over 10 bases. Trimming took 5 bases from V and 8 from J; bases not matched to a gene: 8. Germline values: CDR1 SGHTA, CDR2 FQGNSA. This CDR3 is built from 14 residues. The DNA for the CDR3 is TGTGCCAGCAGCAGGACGGGACAGGGGATGGAAGCTTTCTTT. Its protein is CASSRTGQGMEAFF.

The gene calls are TRBV7-3 and TRBJ2-5; 11 bases are a match to TRBD1. CDR1 and CDR2 from the germline V gene are SGHTA and FQGTGA. The CDR3 has 15 amino acids. V shed 5 bases and J 4 bases; nucleotides not matched to a gene: 6. The CDR3 sequence: CASSIAGTGGETQYF. CDR3 DNA sequence: TGTGCCAGCAGCATCGCCGGGACAGGGGGAGAGACCCAGTACTTC.

The chain carries TRBV7-2 and TRBJ2-1; 8 nucleotides match TRBD2. Germline trimming cut 1 base from V and 8 bases from J; bases unmatched to any gene: 10. The germline V gene has CDR1 SGHTA and CDR2 FQGNSA. This CDR3 is built from 16 residues. The CDR3 region is CASSLVGLAGAYEQFF. The CDR3, as DNA: TGTGCCAGCAGCTTAGTTGGCCTAGCGGGTGCGTATGAGCAGTTCTTC. Variable domain in full (rest from reference TRBV7-2 and TRBJ2-1): GAGVSQSPSNKVTEKGKDVELRCDPISGHTALYWYRQSLGQGLEFLIYFQGNSAPDKSGLPSDRFSAERTGGSVSTLTIQRTQQEDSAVYLCASSLVGLAGAYEQFFGPGTRLTVL.

The J gene is TRBJ2-7, the V gene TRBV6-6; 11 positions match TRBD2. Germline V gene sequence: CDR1 MNHNY, CDR2 SVGAGI (reference sequence). The ends lost 5 bases at V and 7 bases at J; junction bases unmatched: 10. The CDR3 consists of 15 residues. CDR3 residues: CASSPTTSGAGEQYF. CDR3 DNA sequence: TGTGCCAGCAGTCCCACGACTAGCGGGGCGGGGGAGCAGTACTTC.

J is TRBJ1-5 and V is TRBV30; 10 bases line up with TRBD1. The J segment lost 2 bases and the V segment lost 2 bases, leaving 9 bases of the junction unmatched. Germline V gene sequence: CDR1 GTSNPN, CDR2 SVGIG (reference sequence). This CDR3 region has 17 residues. The CDR3 DNA is TGTGCCTGGAGTACGGGACAGGGGATGTTCGGCAATCAGCCCCAGCATTTT. Its protein product is CAWSTGQGMFGNQPQHF.

This chain uses TRBV6-1 with TRBJ2-2; D is ambiguous. There are 13 residues in the CDR3. Germline V gives CDR1 MNHNS, CDR2 SASEGT. The V end was cut by 8 bases, the J end by 2 bases, with 9 bases between. DNA for the CDR3: TGTGCCAGCTACCGGAGAAACACCGGGGAGCTGTTTTTT. Amino acid sequence: CASYRRNTGELFF.

V is TRBV5-1 and J is TRBJ1-2; no definite D call. Germline CDR1 and CDR2: SGHRS and YFSETQ. Trimming removed 0 bases at V and 5 bases at J, with 8 bases between. This CDR3 is built from 13 residues. CDR3 in amino acids: CASSLVQSYGYTF. As DNA, the CDR3 is TGCGCCAGCAGCTTGGTACAGTCATATGGCTACACCTTC.

V is TRBV2 and J is TRBJ2-1; 9 bases agree with TRBD2. V trimming: 6 bases; J trimming: 7 bases; junction bases outside the gene matches: 10. In germline, CDR1 is SNHLY, CDR2 FYNNEI. The CDR3 has 15 residues. The CDR3 reads CASSRGGTSRNEQFF. Written as DNA, the CDR3 is TGTGCCAGCAGCCGCGGTGGGACTAGCAGGAATGAGCAGTTCTTC.

The chain joins TRBV5-5 to TRBJ1-6; the D is unclear. The CDR3 is made up of 17 amino acids. Germline CDR1 reads SGHKS; CDR2 reads YYEKEE (reference sequence). Trimming removed 4 bases at V and 4 bases at J, with 18 bases between. The CDR3 is CASSPEARPQYNSPLHF. In nucleotides, the CDR3 is TGTGCCAGCAGCCCCGAGGCTAGGCCCCAGTATAATTCACCCCTCCACTTT. The full variable domain, completed using reference TRBV5-5 and TRBJ1-6, is DAGVTQSPTHLIKTRGQQVTLRCSPISGHKSVSWYQQVLGQGPQFIFQYYEKEERGRGNFPDRFSARQFPNYSSELNVNALLLGDSALYLCASSPEARPQYNSPLHFGNGTRLTVT.

The J gene is TRBJ2-1, the V gene TRBV5-6, with D tentatively TRBD2 (7 bases). Germline lookup yields CDR1 SGHDT and CDR2 YYEEEE. Trimming left V 1 base short and J 0 bases short, with 14 bases between. This CDR3 is built from 17 residues. CDR3 DNA sequence: TGTGCCAGCAGCTTGTATCGGGGGGCCTCCTCCTACAATGAGCAGTTCTTC. Protein: CASSLYRGASSYNEQFF.

The chain couples TRBV28 to TRBJ1-2, with TRBD1 as a possible D gene (6 bases). The CDR3 contains 13 residues. The V and J ends lost 6 bases and 7 bases respectively, with 15 bases between them. Germline CDR1 is MDHEN and CDR2 is SYDVKM. The CDR3 sequence: CASSLRGRGGYTF. CDR3 coding DNA: TGTGCCAGCAGCCTGCGGGGGCGGGGTGGCTACACCTTC.

V is TRBV6-1 and J is TRBJ1-5; 7 nucleotides match TRBD1. Germline lookup yields CDR1 MNHNS and CDR2 SASEGT. The CDR3 is 15 amino acids. Trimming at V came to 6 bases and at J to 0 bases, leaving 5 bases not matched to a gene. CDR3 loop: CASSLTGYSNQPQHF. DNA of the CDR3: TGTGCCAGCAGCCTGACAGGGTATAGCAATCAGCCCCAGCATTTT.

This chain uses TRBV6-5 with TRBJ1-5; 7 bases line up with TRBD1. The CDR3 totals 15 residues. V lost 5 bases, J lost 4 bases, and 8 bases stayed unmatched. CDR1 is MNHEY and CDR2 is SVGAGI in the germline V gene. In DNA form, the CDR3 reads TGTGCCAGCAGTCCGCGGACAGGCGAGAATCAGCCCCAGCATTTT. Amino acid sequence: CASSPRTGENQPQHF.

Concerning this clone itself: The junction departs from germline at one end; a sequencing error may be responsible. This sequence joins TRBV19 and TRBJ2-4; TRBD2 is a possible D gene (7 bases). The V gene's germline CDR1 is LNHDA and CDR2 SQIVND (reference sequence). This CDR3 contains 15 residues. CDR3 nucleotides: TGTGCCAGTATGGGGGGGCTAGGCGCCAAAAACAGTCAGTACTTC. It specifies CASMGGLGAKNSQYF.

V and J are TRBV4-2 and TRBJ2-7; 9 nucleotides agree with TRBD2. The CDR3 is 17 residues long. Germline V gene lookup returns CDR1 LGHNA and CDR2 YNFKEQ. V was pared by 0 bases and J by 2 bases, with 8 bases of the junction left unmatched. The chain's CDR3 is CASSQEPSGLAPYEQYF. CDR3 coding DNA: TGTGCCAGCAGCCAAGAGCCTTCAGGACTAGCGCCCTACGAGCAGTACTTC.

The chain couples TRBV13 to TRBJ1-6; 10 nucleotides match TRBD1. Germline V gene sequence: CDR1 PRHDT, CDR2 FYEKMQ (reference sequence). The CDR3 consists of 16 residues. V shed 5 bases and J 7 bases; nucleotides not matched to a gene: 8. The CDR3 DNA sequence: TGTGCCAGCAGCACGAGGGACAGGGGATCAAATTCACCCCTCCACTTT. The encoded protein is CASSTRDRGSNSPLHF.

V gene TRBV15 combines with J gene TRBJ2-7, with a weak D call TRBD2 (6 bases). Deletions cut 6 bases from V and 2 bases from J, with 14 bases between. This CDR3 has 14 residues. Germline loops: CDR1 LNHNV, CDR2 YYDKDF (reference sequence). The CDR3, as DNA: TGTGCCACCAGTCGGGGCGGGGAGGCCTACGAGCAGTACTTC. This encodes CATSRGGEAYEQYF. Together with reference TRBV15 and TRBJ2-7, the CDR3 gives the full variable domain: DAMVIQNPRYQVTQFGKPVTLSCSQTLNHNVMYWYQQKSSQAPKLLFHYYDKDFNNEADTPDNFQSRRPNTSFCFLDIRSPGLGDTAMYLCATSRGGEAYEQYFGPGTRLTVT.

V is TRBV7-9 and J is TRBJ1-1; D remains ambiguous. Trimming removed 4 bases at V and 0 bases at J, with 6 bases between. This CDR3 has 13 amino acids. CDR1 and CDR2 from the germline V gene are SEHNR and FQNEAQ (reference sequence). The CDR3 protein is CASSSPLNTEAFF. The CDR3 nucleotides are TGTGCCAGCAGCTCCCCTCTGAACACTGAAGCTTTCTTT.

This chain uses TRBV4-2 with TRBJ1-2; D gene unclear. Trimming removed 4 bases from V and 3 bases from J, with 12 bases in between. CDR3 length equals 14 residues. Germline V gene sequence: CDR1 LGHNA, CDR2 YNFKEQ. DNA of the CDR3: TGTGCCAGCAGCCCCCGTCGGACTGACTATGGCTACACCTTC. Protein sequence: CASSPRRTDYGYTF.